These 14 T cell receptor beta chains share one sample of origin, sequenced in a study of blood T cell repertoires in COVID-19. TCRdb's table, derived via immunoSEQ multiplex PCR, lists solely in-frame clones and lacks some. This table has about 68,000 clones, 65% to 90% appearing once. Sequenced input: peripheral blood. The receptors stem from a woman aged 60-75 years with acute or convalescent COVID-19.

The CDR3 nucleotides are TGCGCCAGCAGCAAACAAGGACTAGCGGGAGCAGATACGCAGTATTTT. Translating gives CASSKQGLAGADTQYF. The chain carries TRBV5-1 and TRBJ2-3; 13 nucleotides line up with TRBD2. In germline, CDR1 is SGHRS, CDR2 YFSETQ. The J segment lost 4 bases and the V segment lost 4 bases, leaving 6 bases of the junction unmatched. The CDR3 runs to 16 residues.

This clone showed up just a few times. CDR3 in amino acids: CASSRGRTGDTGELFF. The CDR3 DNA is TGCGCCAGCAGCCGAGGACGGACAGGGGACACCGGGGAGCTGTTTTTT. V is TRBV4-1 and J is TRBJ2-2; 9 bases match TRBD1. The CDR3 consists of 16 residues. The germline V gene has CDR1 MGHRA and CDR2 YSYEKL. The trim removed 4 bases at V and 3 bases at J, leaving 6 bases unmatched.

Regarding this clone: The junction differs from germline at one of its ends, possibly a read error. The chain employs TRBV4-1 and TRBJ2-5; 9 bases line up with TRBD2. CDR3 length equals 18 residues. Germline values: CDR1 MGHRA, CDR2 YSYEKL. The CDR3 here is CASTQTPSAGGPVGTQYF. CDR3 DNA sequence: TGCGCCAGCACCCAAACCCCATCCGCGGGAGGGCCTGTCGGGACCCAGTACTTC.

The gene calls are TRBV5-5 and TRBJ1-1; 7 nucleotides line up with TRBD1. Germline CDR1 is SGHKS and CDR2 is YYEKEE (reference sequence). Trimming removed 3 bases from V and 4 bases from J; junction bases left unmatched: 9. The CDR3 has 15 amino acids. CDR3 bases: TGTGCCAGCAGCTCACGACAGGGTCGAAGCACTGAAGCTTTCTTT. It codes for CASSSRQGRSTEAFF.

Comment on this clone: Distinct nucleotide sequences in the sample also encode this CDR3. The rearrangement links TRBV5-6 to TRBJ1-1; perhaps TRBD1 as D (5 bases). The germline V gene has CDR1 SGHDT and CDR2 YYEEEE. CDR3 length: 14 amino acids. V shed 3 bases and J shed 4 bases, with 13 bases lying between them. In nucleotides, the CDR3 is TGTGCCAGCAGCTCCACGGGGGAGCGCACTGAAGCTTTCTTT. Encoded protein: CASSSTGERTEAFF.

The rearrangement links TRBV5-5 to TRBJ1-6; D is unclear. The ends were cut back, 5 bases at V and 11 bases at J, with 14 bases in the middle. The CDR3 is 13 amino acids. Looked up from germline, CDR1 is SGHKS and CDR2 is YYEKEE (reference sequence). The DNA for the CDR3 is TGTGCCAGCAGTCTCGACCCGGGGACACCCCTCCACTTT. Translated, it gives CASSLDPGTPLHF.

The J gene is TRBJ2-3, the V gene TRBV6-1; 10 positions match TRBD2. The CDR3 sequence is 16 residues long. V was clipped by 2 bases and J by 0 bases; unmatched bases: 2. Germline-derived CDR1 and CDR2 are MNHNS and SASEGT. The CDR3 nucleotides read TGTGCCAGCAGTGAACTAGCGGGAGCTAGCACAGATACGCAGTATTTT. It codes for CASSELAGASTDTQYF.

The rearrangement links TRBV28 to TRBJ2-4; the match to TRBD1 covers 7 bases. The CDR3 is 16 amino acids. Per the germline V gene, CDR1 is MDHEN and CDR2 is SYDVKM. The V gene end was trimmed by 2 bases and the J gene end by 0 bases; junction bases not matched to a gene: 4. Here the CDR3 DNA reads TGTGCCAGCAGTTTAACAGGGGTCCTAGCCAAAAACATTCAGTACTTC. As protein: CASSLTGVLAKNIQYF.

J is TRBJ1-2 and V is TRBV6-1, with 7 bases fitting TRBD1. The CDR3 covers 18 residues. Trimming removed 4 bases from V and 0 bases from J; junction bases left unmatched: 14. CDR1 is MNHNS, CDR2 SASEGT, per germline. CDR3 in amino acids: CASSGAGTASSTNYGYTF. The CDR3 nucleotides are TGTGCCAGCAGTGGGGCCGGGACAGCCTCTAGTACTAACTATGGCTACACCTTC.

The V and J genes are TRBV28 and TRBJ2-7; unclear D gene. Germline lookup yields CDR1 MDHEN and CDR2 SYDVKM. This CDR3 has 11 amino acids. V was cut by 6 bases and J by 7 bases, with 10 bases left in between. The CDR3 reads CASSQRREQYF. The CDR3 coding sequence is TGTGCCAGCAGCCAAAGGCGGGAGCAGTACTTC.

DNA of the CDR3: TGTGCCACCAGTGATTCGCGACAGGGTCGGCGGCAGCCCCAGCATTTT. Encoded protein: CATSDSRQGRRQPQHF. The chain joins TRBV24-1 to TRBJ1-5, with 7 positions matching TRBD1. This CDR3 region has 16 residues. Germline V CDR1 and CDR2: KGHDR, SFDVKD. V dropped 2 bases and J dropped 7; count of bases not matched to a gene: 10.

The J gene is TRBJ2-1, the V gene TRBV7-2; 12 positions agree with TRBD1. The germline V gene has CDR1 SGHTA and CDR2 FQGNSA. There are 16 residues in the CDR3. V lost 6 bases and J lost 7; bases outside the gene matches: 10. The CDR3: CASSPIGTGGRNEQFF. In DNA, the CDR3 is TGTGCCAGCAGTCCTATCGGGACAGGGGGCAGGAATGAGCAGTTCTTC.

This chain connects TRBV28 to TRBJ2-5; tentatively, D is TRBD2 (5 bases). V was cut by 6 bases and J by 5 bases, with 10 bases left in between. CDR1 and CDR2 (germline): MDHEN, SYDVKM. CDR3 length: 12 residues. This CDR3 reads CASSSGWETQYF. The CDR3 nucleotides are TGTGCCAGCAGCTCGGGATGGGAGACCCAGTACTTC.

The chain uses TRBV5-1 and TRBJ2-7; 7 bases map to TRBD1. This CDR3 has 15 amino acids. J was trimmed by 0 bases and V by 4 bases; bases with no gene match: 7. CDR1 is SGHRS and CDR2 is YFSETQ in the germline V gene. CDR3 region: CASSRDSTSSYEQYF. The CDR3 bases are TGCGCCAGCAGCCGGGACAGTACCAGCTCCTACGAGCAGTACTTC.